This T cell receptor (beta chain) derives from a study of STAT5B mutations in CD4+ large granular lymphocyte leukemia. Overall study results and limits: 8/27 top patient clones versus 2/35 control clones were TRBV06-family.

About this clone: What it recognizes is unknown.

Deletions cut 3 bases from V and 1 base from J, with 15 bases between. Germline CDR1 is GTSNPN and CDR2 is SVGIG (reference sequence). The CDR3 length is 15 residues. TCRdb's copy holds only in-frame clones and misses some; the assay was immunoSEQ multiplex PCR. Of around 20,000 clones in the sample, over 70% were seen once. The origin of this receptor is a human donor in good health. Sequencing was done on a sample of CD4+ T cells from blood buffy coats. The chain links TRBV30 to TRBJ1-1; maybe TRBD1 (5 bases). The CDR3 protein is CAWRIPGQPNTEAFF. CDR3 bases: TGTGCCTGGAGAATCCCGGGGCAGCCGAACACTGAAGCTTTCTTT.